This T cell receptor beta chain was obtained from a study of T-cell reconstitution after alpha-beta-depleted transplantation in children. General study findings and limits: Newly produced T cells mostly provided counts and TCRbeta diversity after one year, as hyperexpanded clones declined. Surviving recipient cells, namely T cells and thymic progenitors, were the source of high day-60 TCRbeta diversity in some patients. The study reportedly traced alpha-beta T cells about two months after transplant to several hundred expanded graft clones.

A word on this clonotype: Its specificity is unknown.

Unique molecular identifiers were used to barcode this TCRbeta library. From the PCR reads, TCRdb called clonotypes with MiXCR, one entry per CDR3 protein. Of approximately 270,000 distinct CDR3 sequences in the sample, roughly a quarter were seen once. This TCR came from a female patient aged 2-10 years who had a stem cell transplant for congenital amegakaryocytic thrombocytopenia, so the T cells may come from the graft donor. Sequencing was performed on PBMCs, mostly from graft donor cells, taken 360 days after TCRalphabeta/CD19-depleted stem cell transplant.

The CDR3 sequence is CASSPRLAVRSIRPVSYEQYF. For the CDR3, the DNA is TGTGCCAGCAGCCCAAGACTAGCGGTCCGATCTATACGTCCCGTCTCCTACGAGCAGTACTTC. The chain joins TRBV4-2 to TRBJ2-7; 9 bases map to TRBD2. The J segment lost 0 bases and the V segment lost 4 bases, leaving 22 bases of the junction unmatched. Germline V gene data show CDR1 as LGHNA and CDR2 as YNFKEQ. This CDR3 spans 21 amino acids.